This T cell receptor beta chain originates from a study of T cells after yellow fever vaccination. TCRdb processed the 5' RACE reads anew with MiXCR; each CDR3 protein has one entry. This sample has 450,000 to 550,000 distinct CDR3 sequences, with roughly 22% found just once. Germline CDR1 DFQATT, CDR2 SNEGSKA (reference sequence). The CDR3 spans 15 residues. This clonotype has just a few counts. The clonotype was recovered from a young man who received the YFV17D yellow fever vaccine. V and J are TRBV20-1 and TRBJ2-5; 8 bases fit TRBD1. This specimen consisted of PBMCs, obtained roughly 20 days after the first yellow fever vaccination. This chain's CDR3 is CSARWTGKTSETQYF. CDR3 sequence (DNA): TGCAGCGCTCGATGGACAGGGAAGACGTCCGAGACCCAGTACTTC.